This entry describes one T cell receptor (beta chain). Its antigen remains unidentified. Per-base qualities were not stored, and no clone one base away is much larger. TCRbeta CDR3 regions were amplified from genomic DNA by means of the immunoSEQ Assay, a bias-controlled multiplex PCR. Per the source publication's procedure: The number of nucleated cells in each sample was estimated from the amplification of reference gene primers within the assay. To quantify the absolute abundance of each unique TCRbeta CDR3 rearrangement, sequence reads were collapsed and filtered. Productive Simpson clonality was computed per sample as the square root of Simpson's diversity index over productive rearrangements. TCRdb took over this immuneACCESS table, retaining in-frame rearrangements with V and J assigned. Such tables are incomplete; in checked studies, under half of the missing clones stem from an unresolved V gene, and the remainder is unexplained. D and trimming come from the DNA, and the V and J calls and clone size come from that table. The sample table holds 200,000 to 300,000 clones, of which approximately 86% were seen once. Of the sample, around 1.4% is held by the ten largest clones.

The data stem from a study of blood T cell repertoires in COVID-19 (dated by TCRdb to the early 2020s). Looking at the study overall: The collaborator samples originated in the United States, Italy and Spain and spanned the acute and convalescent phases of COVID-19. The material from the prospective study consisted of cDNA or gDNA derived from T cells, B-cell-depleted T cells, or PBMCs. The dataset comprised deeply sampled blood TCRbeta repertoires from subjects exposed to, actively infected with, or recovered from COVID-19. The repertoires were made available in a free public database intended to serve as a resource for research on the immune response to SARS-CoV-2. Samples came from the ongoing ImmuneRACE study (first 160 participants) plus 1,254 subjects from 6 global collaborators. A de-identified subject ID, COVID-19 status, age in years and sex were almost always included in the sample metadata. HLA class I and class II types, where available, came from metadata supplied by the sample provider rather than from assay-based typing. What the study reported, not specific to this receptor: How much clinical and demographic metadata was included differed by source and by participant, and the metadata was provided uncurated.

Each collaborating institution followed its own protocols to collect whole blood in K2EDTA tubes. Collaborator samples were shipped for TCRbeta analysis as frozen whole blood, isolated PBMCs, or DNA extracted from either sample type. Compared with germline, V lacks 0 bases and J lacks 8 bases; bases without a gene match: 8. The germline V gene sets CDR1 to LGHNA and CDR2 to YNFKEQ. Counted from cysteine to phenylalanine, this CDR3 has 16 amino acids. Only the CDR3 DNA stays, 48 bases, in frame from base 1. This clonotype originated in a man older than 75 with acute or convalescent COVID-19. The specimen was peripheral blood. This chain joins TRBV4-2 to TRBJ1-2; 11 bases in between match TRBD1. This receptor has the CDR3 CASSQEMGQGVGGYTF. Here is the DNA: TGTGCCAGCAGCCAAGAAATGGGACAGGGGGTAGGCGGCTACACCTTC.